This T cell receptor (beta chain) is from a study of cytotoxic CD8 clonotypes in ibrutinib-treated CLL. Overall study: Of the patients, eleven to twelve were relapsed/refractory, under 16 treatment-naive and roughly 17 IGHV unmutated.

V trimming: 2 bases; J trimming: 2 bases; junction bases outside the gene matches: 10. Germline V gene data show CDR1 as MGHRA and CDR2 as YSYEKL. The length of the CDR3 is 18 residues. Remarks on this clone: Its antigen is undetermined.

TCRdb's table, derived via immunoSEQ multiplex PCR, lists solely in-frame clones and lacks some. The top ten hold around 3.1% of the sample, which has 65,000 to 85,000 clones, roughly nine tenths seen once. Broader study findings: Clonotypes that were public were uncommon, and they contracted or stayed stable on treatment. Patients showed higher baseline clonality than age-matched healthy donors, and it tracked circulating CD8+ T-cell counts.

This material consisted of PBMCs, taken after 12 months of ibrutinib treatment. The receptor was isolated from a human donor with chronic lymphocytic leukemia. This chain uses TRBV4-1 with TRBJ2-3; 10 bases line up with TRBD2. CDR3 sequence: CASSQLRPLAGTTDTQYF. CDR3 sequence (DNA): TGCGCCAGCAGCCAATTGAGGCCACTAGCGGGGACCACAGATACGCAGTATTTT.